Presented here are 7 T cell receptor beta chains from one specimen sequenced in a study of T cell responses to AZD1222 COVID-19 vaccine. Some clones are missing from TCRdb's copy, which holds only in-frame ones; the method was immunoSEQ multiplex PCR. The table records roughly 65,000 clones, over 65% of them present only once. Sequencing used peripheral blood, obtained 28 days after the second AZD1222 dose. Receptors were obtained from an adult who received the AZD1222 COVID-19 vaccine.

The rearrangement uses TRBV6-4 and TRBJ2-1, with TRBD2 identical over 11 bases. Per the germline V gene, CDR1 is MRHNA and CDR2 is SNTAGT. The J segment lost 9 bases and the V segment lost 10 bases, leaving 8 bases of the junction unmatched. The CDR3 loop spans 13 amino acids. The CDR3 DNA is TGTGCCACTTCACTAGCGGGAGTCGCTGAGCAGTTCTTC. Amino acids: CATSLAGVAEQFF.

This sequence joins TRBV6-1 and TRBJ2-7; no reliable D call. V gave up 1 base and J gave up 2 bases, with 15 bases separating them. Germline assignment: CDR1 MNHNS and CDR2 SASEGT. This CDR3 comprises 16 residues. CDR3 in DNA: TGTGCCAGCAGTGAAGGGACGGCAAGAGTGACCTACGAGCAGTACTTC. Amino acid sequence: CASSEGTARVTYEQYF.

This clone was counted a single time. The V gene is TRBV27, the J gene TRBJ1-3; possible D gene TRBD1, 5 bases. Germline V gene sequence: CDR1 MNHEY, CDR2 SMNVEV (reference sequence). With 6 bases removed from V and 1 base from J, the gap between germline ends came to 7 bases. The CDR3 sequence is 13 residues long. The CDR3 spells CASRGTSGNTIYF. The CDR3 DNA follows: TGTGCCAGCAGGGGGACTTCTGGAAACACCATATATTTT.

This sequence joins TRBV5-1 and TRBJ2-1, with 8 bases lining up with TRBD1. The V segment lost 0 bases and the J segment 5 bases; nucleotides outside the gene matches: 4. Germline V gene lookup returns CDR1 SGHRS and CDR2 YFSETQ. This CDR3 is built from 15 residues. The CDR3 sequence: CASSLVQGAHNEQFF. The CDR3 region has the DNA TGCGCCAGCAGCTTGGTCCAGGGGGCTCACAATGAGCAGTTCTTC.

V gene TRBV5-1 combines with J gene TRBJ1-2, with D uncertain. CDR3 length: 16 residues. Looked up from germline, CDR1 is SGHRS and CDR2 is YFSETQ. V was trimmed by 1 base and J by 0 bases, leaving 13 bases between them. This chain's CDR3 is CASSLRVEATNYGYTF. CDR3 nucleotide sequence: TGCGCCAGCAGCTTGAGGGTGGAAGCCACTAACTATGGCTACACCTTC.

The chain recombines TRBV19 with TRBJ1-1; 10 positions agree with TRBD1. V shed 5 bases and J 4 bases; nucleotides not matched to a gene: 13. This CDR3 comprises 17 residues. Germline V gives CDR1 LNHDA, CDR2 SQIVND (reference sequence). CDR3 nucleotide sequence: TGTGCCAGTAGTCGGATCCCGGGACAGGGGAGAGCCACTGAAGCTTTCTTT. The encoded protein is CASSRIPGQGRATEAFF.

The CDR3 DNA reads TGCGCCAGCAGCTCTTTCCCCCCGACAGCAACTAATGAAAAACTGTTTTTT. As protein: CASSSFPPTATNEKLFF. This rearrangement joins TRBV5-1 to TRBJ1-4, with D maybe TRBD1 (5 bases). Germline CDR1 is SGHRS and CDR2 is YFSETQ. V gave up 3 bases and J gave up 0 bases, with 15 bases separating them. This CDR3 is 17 amino acids long.